These 19 T cell receptor beta chains were all obtained from the same sample, sequenced in a study of PD-L1 blockade in urothelial cancer. Time point defined: peripheral blood 6 weeks after treatment start. This table comes from immunoSEQ multiplex PCR, and its TCRdb copy is limited to in-frame clones, with some not included. This sample yields 40,000 to 50,000 clones, of which more than 75% are seen a single time; less than 15% belongs to the top ten. The material sequenced was PBMCs, taken around atezolizumab (anti-PD-L1) treatment. The receptors come from a man between 60 and 75 years old with urothelial cancer.

The genes are TRBV27 and TRBJ2-7; TRBD1 matches 8 bases. With 5 bases clipped from V and 6 bases from J, the junction kept 9 bases outside the gene matches. Germline assignment: CDR1 MNHEY and CDR2 SMNVEV (reference sequence). The CDR3 spans 14 residues. As DNA, the CDR3 is TGTGCCAGCAGTCTAGGACAGGGTCCATTCGAGCAGTACTTC. The encoded protein is CASSLGQGPFEQYF.

The CDR3 loop reads CSVMRVSTDTQYF. CDR3 DNA sequence: TGCAGCGTTATGCGGGTCAGCACAGATACGCAGTATTTT. This rearrangement joins TRBV29-1 to TRBJ2-3; a weak D match, TRBD2 (5 bases). Trimming cost V 5 bases and J 0 bases, with 9 bases left between them. The germline CDR1 and CDR2 sequences are SQVTM and ANQGSEA. The CDR3 has 13 residues.

J is TRBJ2-5 and V is TRBV2, with D possibly being TRBD2 (6 bases). The CDR3 has 12 amino acids. CDR1 and CDR2 (germline): SNHLY, FYNNEI. V lost 5 bases to trimming and J lost 3 bases, with 7 bases between them. The CDR3 sequence: CASSSGEETQYF. CDR3 DNA: TGTGCCAGCAGTTCGGGGGAAGAGACCCAGTACTTC.

CDR3 sequence (DNA): TGTGCCAGCAGCAGGACTAGCGCGGGATGGAATGAGCAGTTCTTC. Translation: CASSRTSAGWNEQFF. The V gene is TRBV11-2, the J gene TRBJ2-1; TRBD2 agrees at 9 bases. Germline CDR1 is SGHAT and CDR2 is FQNNGV. There are 15 residues in the CDR3. V lost 5 bases and J lost 7; bases outside the gene matches: 9.

The V gene is TRBV19, the J gene TRBJ2-3, with 7 positions matching TRBD1. The V gene end was trimmed by 5 bases and the J gene end by 5 bases; junction bases not matched to a gene: 10. CDR3 size: 15 residues. The germline V gene has CDR1 LNHDA and CDR2 SQIVND (reference sequence). This chain's CDR3 is CASSVGQVAVDTQYF. The CDR3, as DNA: TGTGCCAGTAGTGTCGGACAGGTCGCCGTAGATACGCAGTATTTT.

The genes are TRBV5-4 and TRBJ2-2; D is perhaps TRBD2 (6 bases). The CDR3 is 16 amino acids. The germline V and J ends were trimmed by 4 bases and 0 bases, with 13 bases remaining between them. Germline-derived CDR1 and CDR2 are SGHNT and YYREEE (reference sequence). The CDR3 nucleotides are TGTGCCAGCAGCCCCCTTGGCGGGACGAACACCGGGGAGCTGTTTTTT. Protein product: CASSPLGGTNTGELFF.

This clone was found once. The chain has TRBV6-5 and TRBJ2-1; a weak D match, TRBD2 (6 bases). V was shortened by 2 bases and J by 7 bases, with 15 bases between the two germline ends. This CDR3 has 15 residues. From germline, CDR1 is MNHEY and CDR2 SVGAGI. The CDR3 sequence is CASSYRRPRGNEQFF. The DNA for the CDR3 is TGTGCCAGCAGTTACCGCCGCCCCCGGGGGAATGAGCAGTTCTTC.

The DNA of the CDR3 is TGCGCCAGCAGCTTGTACTCCCTGGACAGGGGTACAGAGACCCAGTACTTC. The encoded protein is CASSLYSLDRGTETQYF. J is TRBJ2-5 and V is TRBV5-1; 9 bases match TRBD1. The CDR3 is made up of 17 amino acids. V lost 1 base, J lost 4 bases, and 11 bases stayed unmatched. The germline gives CDR1 SGHRS, CDR2 YFSETQ.

This chain links TRBV15 with TRBJ2-1, with D perhaps matching TRBD1 (6 bases). This CDR3 spans 15 amino acids. V was cut by 5 bases and J by 4 bases, with 15 bases left in between. Per germline, CDR1 LNHNV and CDR2 YYDKDF (reference sequence). The CDR3 region is CATSGPDRFYNEQFF. The CDR3 DNA follows: TGTGCCACCAGCGGCCCGGACAGATTTTACAATGAGCAGTTCTTC.

J is TRBJ2-1 and V is TRBV2, with a tentative D call TRBD1 (5 bases). The CDR3 extends over 13 amino acids. V lost 4 bases and J 6 bases, leaving 10 bases between the germline ends. Germline CDR1 SNHLY, CDR2 FYNNEI. CDR3 residues: CASSVDSFNEQFF. The CDR3 DNA sequence: TGTGCCAGCAGTGTCGACAGTTTCAATGAGCAGTTCTTC.

This sequence joins TRBV11-2 and TRBJ2-1; D gene unclear. The germline V gene has CDR1 SGHAT and CDR2 FQNNGV. Trimming took 4 bases from V and 6 from J, leaving 13 bases between them. This CDR3 is 14 amino acids long. The CDR3 here is CASSSIPPFNEQFF. In DNA form, the CDR3 reads TGTGCCAGCAGCTCAATCCCCCCATTCAATGAGCAGTTCTTC.

The chain carries TRBV5-6 and TRBJ2-5; D not resolved. There are 14 residues in the CDR3. V was clipped by 7 bases and J by 5 bases, with 18 bases between them. Germline values: CDR1 SGHDT, CDR2 YYEEEE. The CDR3 loop is CASAMGTWPETQYF. CDR3 nucleotide sequence: TGTGCCAGCGCCATGGGCACCTGGCCGGAGACCCAGTACTTC.

J is TRBJ2-2 and V is TRBV19, with TRBD2 matching over 7 bases. The length of the CDR3 is 16 residues. CDR1 and CDR2 (germline): LNHDA, SQIVND (reference sequence). Trimming cost V 3 bases and J 7 bases; bases outside gene matches: 11. The CDR3 sequence is CASSISGRGEGGELFF. The CDR3 DNA reads as TGTGCCAGTAGTATCTCGGGGAGAGGGGAGGGCGGGGAGCTGTTTTTT.

V gene TRBV2 combines with J gene TRBJ2-1, with 9 bases identical to TRBD2. After removal of 6 bases from V and 6 bases from J, the junction contained 18 bases not matched to a gene. Germline loops: CDR1 SNHLY, CDR2 FYNNEI. This CDR3 is 18 amino acids long. The CDR3 DNA is TGTGCCAGCAGAAAGCGGGGGGCCACCCATGACCTCTCCAATGAGCAGTTCTTC. Its translation is CASRKRGATHDLSNEQFF.

The V gene is TRBV6-6, the J gene TRBJ1-6; tentatively, D is TRBD1 (5 bases). This CDR3 is built from 16 residues. The V end lost 10 bases, the J end lost 5 bases, and 21 bases lay between the germline ends. Per germline, CDR1 MNHNY and CDR2 SVGAGI (reference sequence). DNA of the CDR3: TGTGCCACCGACCCGTCCTCACAGGCTCATAATTCACCCCTCCACTTT. Its translation: CATDPSSQAHNSPLHF.

This chain joins TRBV10-1 and TRBJ1-1, with a weak D call TRBD1 (6 bases). Germline assignment: CDR1 WNHNN and CDR2 SYGVQD (reference sequence). CDR3 length: 11 residues. Trimming took off 6 bases at V and 10 bases at J, with 12 bases between the two ends. CDR3 DNA sequence: TGCGCCAGCAGCACTACAGGGAGAGCTTTCTTT. Translating gives CASSTTGRAFF.

This chain connects TRBV2 to TRBJ2-7; 14 bases map to TRBD2. V lost 4 bases, J lost 9 bases, and 14 bases stayed unmatched. The CDR3 consists of 17 residues. From germline, CDR1 is SNHLY and CDR2 FYNNEI. CDR3 in DNA: TGTGCCAGCAGTGTTCAAGAACCGGGACTAGCGGGAGTCCCGCAGTACTTC. This sequence encodes CASSVQEPGLAGVPQYF.

In DNA form, the CDR3 reads TGCGCCAGCAGCTTGGTTCAGGGCTACGAGCAGTACTTC. It is translated as CASSLVQGYEQYF. This rearrangement joins TRBV5-1 to TRBJ2-5, with D possibly matching TRBD1 (5 bases). The closer fit of TRBJ2-7 to the DNA end suggests the J call may be wrong. CDR1 is SGHRS, CDR2 YFSETQ, per germline. The CDR3 is 13 amino acids.

J is TRBJ2-5 and V is TRBV13; 10 bases align to TRBD2. The V gene end was trimmed by 0 bases and the J gene end by 6 bases; junction bases not matched to a gene: 4. In germline, CDR1 is PRHDT, CDR2 FYEKMQ (reference sequence). This CDR3 spans 15 amino acids. The DNA for the CDR3 is TGTGCCAGCAGCTTAGGGGCTAGCGGGAGCAAGACCCAGTACTTC. Encoded protein: CASSLGASGSKTQYF.